These 19 T cell receptor beta chains were all obtained from the same sample, sequenced in a study of shared clonotypes between healthy human individuals. This table comes from immunoSEQ multiplex PCR, and its TCRdb copy is limited to in-frame clones, with some not included. Here the sample spans roughly 500,000 clones, approximately 80% being singletons. The sample was PBMCs. All receptors derive from a woman aged 40 to 49 in good health. Some clones in this sample may be carry-over from other donors' samples.

The V and J genes are TRBV7-2 and TRBJ2-5; 7 bases match TRBD1. Germline CDR1 and CDR2: SGHTA and FQGNSA. This CDR3 has 16 residues. J lost 5 bases, V lost 4 bases, and 13 bases had no gene match. CDR3: CASSSNLVGGYETQYF. The CDR3 region has the DNA TGTGCCAGCAGCTCTAATTTAGTAGGGGGCTACGAGACCCAGTACTTC.

The V gene is TRBV10-2, the J gene TRBJ2-6; D gene unclear. This CDR3 region has 15 residues. V was shortened by 7 bases and J by 0 bases, with 10 bases between the two germline ends. The germline gives CDR1 WSHSY, CDR2 SAAADI. As DNA, the CDR3 is TGCGCCAGCAACGACCGGGTCTCTGGGGCCAACGTCCTGACTTTC. This encodes CASNDRVSGANVLTF.

The genes are TRBV7-3 and TRBJ2-3; 7 nucleotides match TRBD2. Germline lookup yields CDR1 SGHTA and CDR2 FQGTGA. V trimming: 2 bases; J trimming: 5 bases; junction bases outside the gene matches: 4. CDR3 length: 14 residues. The CDR3 DNA follows: TGTGCCAGCAGCTTAGCGGGAGCGGTAGATACGCAGTATTTT. Residues: CASSLAGAVDTQYF.

J is TRBJ2-1 and V is TRBV11-2; 10 bases align to TRBD1. The CDR3 is 14 amino acids. CDR1 and CDR2 (germline): SGHAT, FQNNGV. The V segment lost 5 bases and the J segment 10 bases; nucleotides outside the gene matches: 8. The CDR3 reads CASSGDRGAQEQFF. The CDR3 DNA is TGTGCCAGCAGCGGGGACAGGGGAGCCCAAGAGCAGTTCTTC.

This clone was seen a handful of times. CDR3 amino acids: CASSRQQEWGTEAFF. DNA for the CDR3: TGTGCCAGCTCACGCCAACAGGAGTGGGGCACTGAAGCTTTCTTT. This rearrangement joins TRBV18 to TRBJ1-1, with D perhaps matching TRBD1 (5 bases). The CDR3 length is 15 residues. Germline assignment: CDR1 KGHSH and CDR2 LQKENI. Trimming stripped 4 bases from V and 4 bases from J, with 16 bases between.

The chain employs TRBV27 and TRBJ2-3, with D possibly called TRBD1 or TRBD2 (6 bases each). Germline loops: CDR1 MNHEY, CDR2 SMNVEV (reference sequence). Between the trimmed V and J ends, which lost 3 bases and 14 bases, there was a span of 15 bases. The CDR3 contains 12 residues. The CDR3 bases are TGTGCCAGCAGTTTTGTGGGGGGCAGGGTGTATTTT. Protein: CASSFVGGRVYF.

The CDR3: CASSIETGTPAYEQYF. Written as DNA, the CDR3 is TGTGCCAGTAGTATCGAGACAGGGACCCCGGCCTACGAGCAGTACTTC. This chain uses TRBV19 with TRBJ2-7; 7 bases line up with TRBD1. CDR3 length: 16 residues. Trimming cost V 3 bases and J 2 bases; bases outside gene matches: 10. Germline assignment: CDR1 LNHDA and CDR2 SQIVND (reference sequence).

This clone has only one observation. The V call is TRBV7-9, the J call TRBJ2-7, with 14 bases aligning to TRBD2. Germline-derived CDR1 and CDR2 are SEHNR and FQNEAQ (reference sequence). V lost 5 bases, J lost 0 bases, and 9 bases stayed unmatched. This CDR3 is built from 18 residues. In DNA, the CDR3 is TGTGCCAGCAGCCCATCGACTAGCGGGAGGGCTCCCTCCTACGAGCAGTACTTC. Protein sequence: CASSPSTSGRAPSYEQYF.

This clone was seen only a few times. The J gene is TRBJ2-7, the V gene TRBV28, with D possibly being TRBD2 (5 bases). The CDR3 extends over 13 amino acids. Deletions cut 0 bases from V and 6 bases from J, with 9 bases between. The germline V gene has CDR1 MDHEN and CDR2 SYDVKM. The chain's CDR3 is CASSLWDFGEQYF. The CDR3 DNA sequence: TGTGCCAGCAGTTTATGGGACTTCGGCGAGCAGTACTTC.

The rearrangement links TRBV15 to TRBJ2-1, with D tentatively TRBD1 (7 bases). Trimming pared 4 bases from V and 0 bases from J, leaving 19 bases between. The CDR3 runs 18 residues. Looked up from germline, CDR1 is LNHNV and CDR2 is YYDKDF (reference sequence). The CDR3 protein is CATSNRGAGSSSYNEQFF. The CDR3 coding sequence is TGTGCCACCAGCAACAGGGGAGCGGGCTCGAGCTCCTACAATGAGCAGTTCTTC. Full variable domain (rest looked up from reference TRBV15 and TRBJ2-1): DAMVIQNPRYQVTQFGKPVTLSCSQTLNHNVMYWYQQKSSQAPKLLFHYYDKDFNNEADTPDNFQSRRPNTSFCFLDIRSPGLGDTAMYLCATSNRGAGSSSYNEQFFGPGTRLTVL.

This clone was seen a few times. V usage is TRBV5-4 and J usage is TRBJ2-1; a weak D match, TRBD2 (7 bases). The V gene lost 6 bases and the J gene lost 0 bases, with 16 bases spanning the gap. The CDR3 covers 16 residues. The germline CDR1 and CDR2 sequences are SGHNT and YYREEE (reference sequence). CDR3 in amino acids: CASTEGGGSSYNEQFF. CDR3 DNA: TGTGCCAGCACCGAGGGGGGCGGGAGCTCCTACAATGAGCAGTTCTTC.

This chain links TRBV25-1 with TRBJ2-1; perhaps D is TRBD1 or TRBD2 (5 bases each). This CDR3 is 15 amino acids long. Germline values: CDR1 MGHDK, CDR2 SYGVNS. The V end was cut by 1 base, the J end by 10 bases, with 17 bases between. For the CDR3, the DNA is TGTGCCAGCAGTGAATCCCGGGGCAGAAAGGGGGAGCAGTTCTTC. It yields the protein CASSESRGRKGEQFF.

This chain joins TRBV7-2 and TRBJ2-1, with TRBD2 as a possible D gene (6 bases). The CDR3 has 13 residues. Trimming removed 9 bases at V and 5 bases at J, with 14 bases between. The germline V gene has CDR1 SGHTA and CDR2 FQGNSA. CDR3 amino acids: CASDPGLDNEQFF. DNA for the CDR3: TGTGCCAGTGACCCGGGACTGGACAATGAGCAGTTCTTC.

On this clone: The final CDR3 position lacks the conserved phenylalanine or tryptophan, pointing to a likely read error. The V call is TRBV29-1, the J call TRBJ1-1; D is uncertain. Per germline, CDR1 SQVTM and CDR2 ANQGSEA. V was pared by 5 bases and J by 6 bases, with 13 bases between. CDR3 length: 12 amino acids. CDR3 loop: CSVSRGDAEAFL. As DNA, the CDR3 is TGCAGCGTTAGTCGGGGAGACGCTGAAGCTTTCCTT.

This chain links TRBV5-1 with TRBJ2-7; 9 nucleotides match TRBD1. Germline CDR1 and CDR2: SGHRS and YFSETQ. The CDR3 has 16 residues. The ends lost 3 bases at V and 2 bases at J; junction bases unmatched: 9. The CDR3 nucleotides read TGCGCCAGCAGCTCAAATCCGGGACAGGGTGCCTACGAGCAGTACTTC. Translating it yields CASSSNPGQGAYEQYF.

The chain recombines TRBV9 with TRBJ2-3; 9 bases match TRBD2. The germline gives CDR1 SGDLS, CDR2 YYNGEE. CDR3 size: 15 residues. V lost 6 bases and J lost 2; bases outside the gene matches: 7. This chain's CDR3 is CASTVAGGFTDTQYF. CDR3 coding DNA: TGTGCCAGCACTGTGGCGGGAGGGTTCACAGATACGCAGTATTTT. The full variable domain, in which reference TRBV9 and TRBJ2-3 provide the parts outside the CDR3, is DSGVTQTPKHLITATGQRVTLRCSPRSGDLSVYWYQQSLDQGLQFLIQYYNGEERAKGNILERFSAQQFPDLHSELNLSSLELGDSALYFCASTVAGGFTDTQYFGPGTRLTVL.

This clone was picked up many times. The J gene is TRBJ2-1, the V gene TRBV27, with a tentative D call TRBD2 (5 bases). The CDR3 totals 13 residues. The V end was cut by 1 base, the J end by 9 bases, with 10 bases between. Germline loops: CDR1 MNHEY, CDR2 SMNVEV (reference sequence). CDR3 bases: TGTGCCAGCAGTTTATACCGGGAAGGTGAGCAGTTCTTC. This encodes CASSLYREGEQFF.

Only a few counts were recorded for this clone. The genes are TRBV5-4 and TRBJ1-1; tentatively, D is TRBD1 (6 bases). The CDR3 contains 16 residues. Looked up from germline, CDR1 is SGHNT and CDR2 is YYREEE (reference sequence). V was pared by 4 bases and J by 0 bases, with 16 bases between. In DNA, the CDR3 is TGTGCCAGCAGCCCTCAGGGGCGGGACGTGAACACTGAAGCTTTCTTT. Residues: CASSPQGRDVNTEAFF.

This rearrangement joins TRBV28 to TRBJ1-2, with no clear D. The germline V and J ends were trimmed by 2 bases and 0 bases, with 13 bases remaining between them. CDR3 length: 16 residues. CDR1 MDHEN and CDR2 SYDVKM come from the germline V gene. This CDR3 is CASSLISGWTNYGYTF. CDR3 sequence (DNA): TGTGCCAGCAGTTTAATAAGTGGTTGGACTAACTATGGCTACACCTTC.